A single sample gave rise to the 10 T cell receptor beta chains below, sequenced in a study of T cell responses to AZD1222 COVID-19 vaccine. Using immunoSEQ multiplex PCR, the repertoire was profiled, and TCRdb retains in-frame clones only, with some absent. The sample holds tens of thousands of clones, 70% to 90% seen once. Material: peripheral blood, obtained on day 0 of AZD1222 vaccination. These receptor sequences come from an adult in good health.

V and J are TRBV5-5 and TRBJ2-7, with D perhaps assigned TRBD1 or TRBD2 (5 bases each). The CDR3 loop spans 16 amino acids. Trimming removed 4 bases from V and 3 bases from J, with 20 bases in between. Germline V gives CDR1 SGHKS, CDR2 YYEKEE (reference sequence). The CDR3 spells CASSDPGGPNDYEQYF. The DNA for the CDR3 is TGTGCCAGCAGCGACCCTGGGGGACCGAACGACTACGAGCAGTACTTC.

This clone was observed a handful of times. The CDR3 spells CASRRTNSNQPQHF. The DNA of the CDR3 is TGTGCCAGCAGGCGTACTAATAGCAATCAGCCCCAGCATTTT. The J gene is TRBJ1-5, the V gene TRBV7-2; D is unresolved. Germline assignment: CDR1 SGHTA and CDR2 FQGNSA. With 6 bases removed from V and 0 bases from J, the gap between germline ends came to 9 bases. The CDR3 contains 14 residues.

This clone has just a few counts. The chain carries TRBV5-1 and TRBJ2-5; 7 bases map to TRBD1. Germline-derived CDR1 and CDR2 are SGHRS and YFSETQ. V shed 0 bases and J 4 bases; nucleotides not matched to a gene: 6. The CDR3 extends over 15 amino acids. CDR3: CASSLVSGGRETQYF. As DNA, the CDR3 is TGCGCCAGCAGCTTGGTCTCAGGGGGACGAGAGACCCAGTACTTC.

The chain links TRBV25-1 to TRBJ1-5; no definite D call. Trimming left V 2 bases short and J 2 bases short, with 10 bases between. CDR3 length equals 15 residues. CDR1 and CDR2 (germline): MGHDK, SYGVNS. CDR3 residues: CASSEHTEGNQPQHF. The CDR3 nucleotides read TGTGCCAGCAGTGAACATACCGAGGGCAATCAGCCCCAGCATTTT.

This clone was detected only once. This chain joins TRBV7-6 and TRBJ2-7; D unresolved. V lost 6 bases to trimming and J lost 6 bases, with 9 bases between them. This CDR3 spans 11 amino acids. Per the germline V gene, CDR1 is SGHVS and CDR2 is FNYEAQ. CDR3 sequence: CASSLYGEQYF. The CDR3, as DNA: TGTGCCAGCAGTCTATATGGCGAGCAGTACTTC.

The rearrangement joins TRBV18 to TRBJ2-3; 7 nucleotides align to TRBD1. Germline V gives CDR1 KGHSH, CDR2 LQKENI. This CDR3 has 15 amino acids. The V and J ends lost 0 bases and 10 bases, in that order; junction bases with no gene match: 10. The CDR3 DNA reads TGTGCCAGCTCACCACCGCCGGACAGGAATATTGCGCAGTATTTT. Its translation is CASSPPPDRNIAQYF.

The chain recombines TRBV6-5 with TRBJ2-2; no reliable D call. Trimming removed 7 bases at V and 6 bases at J, with 9 bases between. Looked up from germline, CDR1 is MNHEY and CDR2 is SVGAGI. The CDR3 has 12 amino acids. CDR3 region: CASTPRAGELFF. In DNA form, the CDR3 reads TGTGCCAGCACCCCCCGGGCCGGGGAGCTGTTTTTT.

The chain links TRBV28 to TRBJ1-4, with D possibly matching TRBD1 (5 bases). The V gene's germline CDR1 is MDHEN and CDR2 SYDVKM. The CDR3 spans 14 residues. Between the trimmed V and J ends, which lost 7 bases and 8 bases, there was a span of 17 bases. CDR3 in DNA: TGTGCCAGCACCCCCTTGGGGGAGGGGGAAAAACTGTTTTTT. Protein: CASTPLGEGEKLFF.

The chain is built from TRBV19 and TRBJ1-5; TRBD1 is a possible D gene (6 bases). This CDR3 contains 15 residues. Trimming left V 6 bases short and J 0 bases short, with 12 bases between. In germline, CDR1 is LNHDA, CDR2 SQIVND (reference sequence). In nucleotides, the CDR3 is TGTGCCAGTAGCCTGGACAGTTATAGCAATCAGCCCCAGCATTTT. Its translation is CASSLDSYSNQPQHF.

V is TRBV6-2 or TRBV6-3 and J is TRBJ2-3; D call uncertain. CDR1 MNHEY and CDR2 SVGEGT come from the germline V gene. V was clipped by 6 bases and J by 5 bases, with 9 bases between them. The CDR3 is 12 residues long. The CDR3 bases are TGTGCCAGCAGCCTGAGTGGAGATACGCAGTATTTT. Protein sequence: CASSLSGDTQYF.